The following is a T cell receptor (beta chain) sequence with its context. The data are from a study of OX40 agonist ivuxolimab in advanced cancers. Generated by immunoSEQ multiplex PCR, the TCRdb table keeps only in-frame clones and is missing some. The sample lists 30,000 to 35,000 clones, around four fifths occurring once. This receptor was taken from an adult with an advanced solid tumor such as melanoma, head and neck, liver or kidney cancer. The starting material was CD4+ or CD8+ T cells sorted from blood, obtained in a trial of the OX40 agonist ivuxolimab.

CDR3 residues: CATSRPGVDGELFF. The CDR3 DNA sequence: TGTGCCACCAGCAGACCGGGAGTAGACGGGGAGCTGTTTTTT. The chain links TRBV15 to TRBJ2-2; a weak D match, TRBD2 (6 bases). Trimming took off 2 bases at V and 7 bases at J, with 11 bases between the two ends. Germline assignment: CDR1 LNHNV and CDR2 YYDKDF (reference sequence). The CDR3 spans 14 residues.